This T cell receptor (beta chain) was sequenced during a study of blood T cell repertoires in COVID-19. Data came from immunoSEQ multiplex PCR; TCRdb stores just in-frame clones and leaves some out. The data show about 94,000 clones, with about four fifths seen just once and about 6% held by the top ten. The germline gives CDR1 SGDLS, CDR2 YYNGEE. The CDR3 spans 16 residues. V gave up 1 base and J gave up 0 bases; unmatched junction bases: 0. The chain is built from TRBV9 and TRBJ2-1; 11 bases are shared with TRBD2. This TCR was recovered from a man aged 65 to 85 with COVID-19, enrolled during active disease. What was sequenced was peripheral blood. The CDR3 DNA follows: TGTGCCAGCAGCGTACTAGCGGGGGGCTCCTACAATGAGCAGTTCTTC. Translating it yields CASSVLAGGSYNEQFF.